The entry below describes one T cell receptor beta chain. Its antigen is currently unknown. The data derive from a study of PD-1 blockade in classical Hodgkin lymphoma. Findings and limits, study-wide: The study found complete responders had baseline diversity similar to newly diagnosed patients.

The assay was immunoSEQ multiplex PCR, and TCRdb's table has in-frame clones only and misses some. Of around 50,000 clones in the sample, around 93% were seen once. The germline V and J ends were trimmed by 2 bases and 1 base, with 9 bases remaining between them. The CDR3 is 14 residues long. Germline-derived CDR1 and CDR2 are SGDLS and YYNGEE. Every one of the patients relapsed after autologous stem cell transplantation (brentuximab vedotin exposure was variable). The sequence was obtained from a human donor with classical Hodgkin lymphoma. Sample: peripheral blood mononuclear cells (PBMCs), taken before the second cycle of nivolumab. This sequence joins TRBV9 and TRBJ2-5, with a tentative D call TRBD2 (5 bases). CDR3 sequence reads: CASSVSDSQETQYF. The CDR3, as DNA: TGTGCCAGCAGCGTTAGCGATTCCCAAGAGACCCAGTACTTC.